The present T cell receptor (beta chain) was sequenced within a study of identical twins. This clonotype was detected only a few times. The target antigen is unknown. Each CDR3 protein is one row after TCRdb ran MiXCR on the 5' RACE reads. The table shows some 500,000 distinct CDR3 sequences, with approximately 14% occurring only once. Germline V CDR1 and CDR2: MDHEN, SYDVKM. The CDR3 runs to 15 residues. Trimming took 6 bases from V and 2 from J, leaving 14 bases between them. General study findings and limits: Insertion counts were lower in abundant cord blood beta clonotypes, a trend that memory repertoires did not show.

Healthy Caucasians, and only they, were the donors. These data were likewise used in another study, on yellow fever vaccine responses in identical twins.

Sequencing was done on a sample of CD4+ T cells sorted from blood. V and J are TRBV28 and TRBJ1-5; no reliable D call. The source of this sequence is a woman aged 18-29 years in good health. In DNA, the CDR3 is TGTGCCAGCAGCACACTTGGGGTCGGCAATCAGCCCCAGCATTTT. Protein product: CASSTLGVGNQPQHF.